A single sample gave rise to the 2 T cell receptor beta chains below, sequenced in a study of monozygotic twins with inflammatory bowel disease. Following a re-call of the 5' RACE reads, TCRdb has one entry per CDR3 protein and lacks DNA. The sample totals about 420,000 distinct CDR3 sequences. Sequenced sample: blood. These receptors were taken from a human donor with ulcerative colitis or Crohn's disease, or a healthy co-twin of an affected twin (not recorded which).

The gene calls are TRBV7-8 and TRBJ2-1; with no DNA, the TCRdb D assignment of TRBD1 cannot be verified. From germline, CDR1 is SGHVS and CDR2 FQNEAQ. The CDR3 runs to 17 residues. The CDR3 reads CASTERLVRKGGNEQFF.

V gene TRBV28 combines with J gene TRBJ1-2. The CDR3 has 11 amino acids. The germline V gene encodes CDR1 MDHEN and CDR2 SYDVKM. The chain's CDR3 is CATFSFYGYTF.